This entry lists 20 T cell receptor beta chains sequenced from one sample in a study of blood T cell repertoires in COVID-19. Sequencing was performed with immunoSEQ multiplex PCR; in TCRdb, only in-frame clones are kept and a portion is missing. The data show 200,000 to 250,000 clones, 88% seen once. Sequenced: PBMCs or T cells enriched from blood (not recorded which). The origin of the receptors is a woman aged 25 to 39 who had been exposed to COVID-19.

The sample holds a few counts of this clone. The J gene is TRBJ1-3, the V gene TRBV2, with no clear D. V shed 1 base and J shed 4 bases, with 11 bases lying between them. CDR1 and CDR2 (germline): SNHLY, FYNNEI. CDR3 length equals 15 residues. The CDR3 DNA reads as TGTGCCAGCAGTGAAGTGGAGAGCCCGGGAAACACCATATATTTT. The encoded protein is CASSEVESPGNTIYF.

This rearrangement joins TRBV25-1 to TRBJ2-7; weak D call: TRBD1 (5 bases). CDR1 and CDR2 (germline): MGHDK, SYGVNS. Trimming removed 4 bases at V and 5 bases at J, with 12 bases between. This CDR3 has 13 amino acids. CDR3 loop: CASSGQGPDEQYF. The CDR3 DNA sequence: TGTGCCAGCAGTGGTCAGGGTCCCGACGAGCAGTACTTC.

J is TRBJ2-1 and V is TRBV19; possible D gene TRBD2, 5 bases. CDR3 length equals 14 residues. Trimming stripped 6 bases from V and 8 bases from J, with 17 bases between. Germline V gene sequence: CDR1 LNHDA, CDR2 SQIVND (reference sequence). The CDR3 DNA is TGTGCCAGTAGCCAATTACTAGAAATCCATGAGCAGTTCTTC. Protein: CASSQLLEIHEQFF. The whole variable domain, remainder taken from reference TRBV19 and TRBJ2-1, is DGGITQSPKYLFRKEGQNVTLSCEQNLNHDAMYWYRQDPGQGLRLIYYSQIVNDFQKGDIAEGYSVSREKKESFPLTVTSAQKNPTAFYLCASSQLLEIHEQFFGPGTRLTVL.

The chain links TRBV7-2 to TRBJ2-7, with 12 bases identical to TRBD2. V shed 2 bases, J shed 2 bases, and the junction held 7 bases outside the gene matches. Germline CDR1 SGHTA, CDR2 FQGNSA. The CDR3 consists of 17 residues. The CDR3 sequence is CASSLRGASGRAYEQYF. CDR3 in DNA: TGTGCCAGCAGCTTACGTGGTGCTAGCGGGAGGGCCTACGAGCAGTACTTC.

The chain has TRBV5-1 and TRBJ2-7; a weak D match, TRBD1 (6 bases). V lost 0 bases, J lost 7 bases, and 14 bases lay in between. Germline lookup yields CDR1 SGHRS and CDR2 YFSETQ. The CDR3 spans 14 residues. The CDR3 DNA is TGCGCCAGCAGCTTGGAAGGGGGATCGGTAGAGCAGTACTTC. It encodes CASSLEGGSVEQYF.

This chain connects TRBV27 to TRBJ1-2; D may be TRBD1 (5 bases). Trimming stripped 10 bases from V and 7 bases from J, with 19 bases between. Germline CDR1 MNHEY, CDR2 SMNVEV (reference sequence). The CDR3 spans 13 residues. CDR3 nucleotides: TGTGCCATTAAAACAAACGGGGGTGGTGGCTACACCTTC. Amino acid sequence: CAIKTNGGGGYTF.

V is TRBV9 and J is TRBJ2-2; 9 nucleotides align to TRBD2. The CDR3 contains 16 residues. Germline lookup yields CDR1 SGDLS and CDR2 YYNGEE. The V gene end was trimmed by 0 bases and the J gene end by 4 bases; junction bases not matched to a gene: 4. This CDR3 is CASSVATSGLTGELFF. The DNA for the CDR3 is TGTGCCAGCAGCGTAGCGACTAGCGGTCTCACCGGGGAGCTGTTTTTT. Looking up the rest from reference TRBV9 and TRBJ2-2 gives the full variable domain: DSGVTQTPKHLITATGQRVTLRCSPRSGDLSVYWYQQSLDQGLQFLIQYYNGEERAKGNILERFSAQQFPDLHSELNLSSLELGDSALYFCASSVATSGLTGELFFGEGSRLTVL.

This clone was found once. The chain joins TRBV6-5 to TRBJ2-1, with 11 positions matching TRBD2. CDR3 length equals 14 residues. J gave up 4 bases and V 7 bases, and 3 bases lay outside the gene matches. Germline assignment: CDR1 MNHEY and CDR2 SVGAGI. Here the CDR3 reads CASTRLAGYNEQFF. The DNA for the CDR3 is TGTGCCAGCACAAGACTAGCGGGGTACAATGAGCAGTTCTTC.

This clone was detected only once. V is TRBV5-6 and J is TRBJ1-2; a possible D gene is TRBD1 (6 bases). V lost 0 bases and J lost 7, with 10 bases in between. This CDR3 has 13 amino acids. The germline V gene encodes CDR1 SGHDT and CDR2 YYEEEE. The CDR3 DNA reads as TGTGCCAGCAGCTTGGGGACAGAGGGTGGCTACACCTTC. Its protein product is CASSLGTEGGYTF.

This chain links TRBV9 with TRBJ2-7; 12 nucleotides line up with TRBD2. The CDR3 is 19 residues long. Germline CDR1 is SGDLS and CDR2 is YYNGEE. Trimming at V came to 0 bases and at J to 3 bases, leaving 13 bases not matched to a gene. The CDR3 coding sequence is TGTGCCAGCAGCGTAGGGACTAGCGGGACGTCGCCCACAAACTACGAGCAGTACTTC. Protein: CASSVGTSGTSPTNYEQYF.

The J gene is TRBJ1-1, the V gene TRBV10-1, with D maybe TRBD1 (6 bases). The V end was cut by 0 bases, the J end by 5 bases, with 13 bases between. Germline V gene sequence: CDR1 WNHNN, CDR2 SYGVQD (reference sequence). CDR3 length equals 15 residues. CDR3 loop: CASSESKQGRTEAFF. For the CDR3, the DNA is TGCGCCAGCAGTGAGTCAAAACAGGGACGGACTGAAGCTTTCTTT.

This clone has only a few counts. This chain uses TRBV11-2 with TRBJ2-7; 7 bases are shared with TRBD1. The CDR3 consists of 15 residues. V dropped 5 bases and J dropped 0; count of bases not matched to a gene: 7. Germline CDR1 SGHAT, CDR2 FQNNGV. The CDR3 DNA reads TGTGCCAGCAGCGTGGCTGACAGGGACTCCTACGAGCAGTACTTC. This translates into CASSVADRDSYEQYF.

The count of this clone is one. The chain employs TRBV4-1 and TRBJ1-1; D gene uncertain. The V gene's germline CDR1 is MGHRA and CDR2 YSYEKL. Trimming removed 0 bases from V and 2 bases from J, with 10 bases in between. This CDR3 has 15 residues. CDR3 nucleotides: TGCGCCAGCAGCCAAGAAATCCGCGTAAACACTGAAGCTTTCTTT. As protein: CASSQEIRVNTEAFF.

This chain joins TRBV18 and TRBJ2-7, with 12 bases lining up with TRBD2. Germline lookup yields CDR1 KGHSH and CDR2 LQKENI. Trimming removed 2 bases from V and 4 bases from J; junction bases left unmatched: 0. This CDR3 comprises 14 residues. CDR3 nucleotides: TGTGCCAGCTCACCAGGACTAGCGGGATACGAGCAGTACTTC. Protein: CASSPGLAGYEQYF.

This rearrangement joins TRBV5-5 to TRBJ2-7; the match to TRBD2 covers 8 bases. The CDR3 totals 16 residues. The V and J ends lost 4 bases and 0 bases, in that order; junction bases with no gene match: 9. The V gene's germline CDR1 is SGHKS and CDR2 YYEKEE (reference sequence). The DNA for the CDR3 is TGTGCCAGCAGCCGAGCGGGAGTGACGAGCTCCTACGAGCAGTACTTC. It encodes CASSRAGVTSSYEQYF.

V and J are TRBV12-3 or TRBV12-4 and TRBJ1-1; perhaps TRBD1 as D (6 bases). This CDR3 has 13 amino acids. V lost 2 bases and J lost 7, with 11 bases in between. The CDR3, as DNA: TGTGCCAGCAGTTTAAAAGGGGGTGGTGAAGCTTTCTTT. Its translation: CASSLKGGGEAFF.

This chain connects TRBV6-5 to TRBJ1-2; no definite D call. The CDR3 runs 15 residues. Germline CDR1 is MNHEY and CDR2 is SVGAGI. The V gene lost 0 bases and the J gene lost 2 bases, with 10 bases spanning the gap. CDR3 amino acids: CASSYSGAGNYGYTF. The DNA of the CDR3 is TGTGCCAGCAGTTACTCGGGAGCCGGGAACTATGGCTACACCTTC.

This clone was detected a few times. The chain couples TRBV19 to TRBJ1-6, with unresolved D. CDR3 length equals 14 residues. V was cut by 5 bases and J by 2 bases, with 7 bases left in between. Germline CDR1 reads LNHDA; CDR2 reads SQIVND (reference sequence). This CDR3 is CASSPGTYNSPLHF. DNA for the CDR3: TGTGCCAGTAGTCCCGGGACCTATAATTCACCCCTCCACTTT.

The rearrangement uses TRBV5-1 and TRBJ2-7, with 11 bases lining up with TRBD1. Germline assignment: CDR1 SGHRS and CDR2 YFSETQ. V lost 4 bases, J lost 5 bases, and 5 bases stayed unmatched. CDR3 size: 14 residues. In DNA, the CDR3 is TGCGCCAGCAGCGCGGGGACAGGGGGACACGAGCAGTACTTC. It yields the protein CASSAGTGGHEQYF.

The chain combines TRBV4-1 with TRBJ2-3; no definite D call. Germline values: CDR1 MGHRA, CDR2 YSYEKL. V gave up 1 base and J gave up 2 bases, with 16 bases separating them. This CDR3 is built from 17 residues. CDR3 sequence reads: CASSQVDMGIITDTQYF. The CDR3 coding sequence is TGCGCCAGCAGCCAAGTTGACATGGGTATCATCACAGATACGCAGTATTTT.